These 12 T cell receptor beta chains originate from one sample sequenced in a study of T cell responses to AZD1222 COVID-19 vaccine. TCRdb keeps only in-frame clones here, not all; method: immunoSEQ multiplex PCR. The data contain 100,000 or so clones, 88% of them singletons. Sequencing was performed on peripheral blood, taken on day 0 of AZD1222 vaccination. Receptors were obtained from an adult in good health.

The V and J genes are TRBV30 and TRBJ2-5, with a possible D match to TRBD2 (6 bases). The germline V gene encodes CDR1 GTSNPN and CDR2 SVGIG (reference sequence). Trimming shortened V by 7 bases and J by 5 bases, and 8 bases separated the two germline ends. The CDR3 contains 10 residues. The CDR3 nucleotides read TGTGCCTCCAGCGGGGAGACCCAGTACTTC. Protein: CASSGETQYF.

The V call is TRBV27, the J call TRBJ1-4, with a weak D call TRBD1 (5 bases). This CDR3 has 14 residues. V was shortened by 6 bases and J by 6 bases, with 14 bases between the two germline ends. The germline V gene encodes CDR1 MNHEY and CDR2 SMNVEV (reference sequence). The CDR3 DNA sequence: TGTGCCAGCAGGCAGGGTTTTTCGGATGAAAAACTGTTTTTT. Translated: CASRQGFSDEKLFF.

The chain links TRBV25-1 to TRBJ2-7; maybe TRBD2 (5 bases). V lost 4 bases and J 5 bases, leaving 21 bases between the germline ends. The germline gives CDR1 MGHDK, CDR2 SYGVNS. CDR3 length: 16 residues. This CDR3 is CASSAPGLGKRNEQYF. CDR3 bases: TGTGCCAGCAGTGCCCCCGGACTCGGGAAACGGAACGAGCAGTACTTC.

Here the CDR3 reads CASSLGTGSINEKLFF. The CDR3 DNA sequence: TGTGCCAGCAGCTTAGGCACAGGTTCGATTAACGAAAAACTGTTTTTT. This chain links TRBV7-9 with TRBJ1-4; TRBD1 might be the D (5 bases). The CDR3 covers 16 residues. The germline V gene has CDR1 SEHNR and CDR2 FQNEAQ (reference sequence). Trimming pared 1 base from V and 8 bases from J, leaving 17 bases between.

The chain couples TRBV28 to TRBJ1-2; possible D gene TRBD1, 6 bases. In germline, CDR1 is MDHEN, CDR2 SYDVKM. Trimming took off 8 bases at V and 8 bases at J, with 12 bases between the two ends. CDR3 length: 11 amino acids. The CDR3 protein is CASGRGDGYTF. The CDR3 DNA sequence: TGTGCCAGCGGTAGGGGGGACGGCTACACCTTC.

The chain combines TRBV11-2 with TRBJ1-2, with 11 nucleotides matching TRBD1. The CDR3 runs 15 residues. V shed 0 bases, J shed 7 bases, and the junction held 4 bases outside the gene matches. Germline V gene data show CDR1 as SGHAT and CDR2 as FQNNGV. CDR3 DNA sequence: TGTGCCAGCAGCTTAGATCCCGGGACAGGGGGTGGCTACACCTTC. Protein: CASSLDPGTGGGYTF.

V usage is TRBV7-8 and J usage is TRBJ1-4; D possibly corresponds to TRBD1 (5 bases). The CDR3 has 17 amino acids. The germline V gene encodes CDR1 SGHVS and CDR2 FQNEAQ. Trimming left V 2 bases short and J 0 bases short, with 13 bases between. CDR3 amino acids: CASSLRWTTATNEKLFF. The CDR3 DNA follows: TGTGCCAGCAGCTTAAGGTGGACAACGGCAACTAATGAAAAACTGTTTTTT.

V gene TRBV4-2 combines with J gene TRBJ1-2; D possibly corresponds to TRBD1 (5 bases). Germline lookup yields CDR1 LGHNA and CDR2 YNFKEQ. The CDR3 covers 14 residues. Trimming took 3 bases from V and 8 from J, leaving 16 bases between them. CDR3 loop: CASSQGGSGRGYTF. The CDR3 coding sequence is TGTGCCAGCAGCCAGGGAGGATCAGGGAGGGGCTACACCTTC.

The rearrangement links TRBV27 to TRBJ2-1; 9 positions agree with TRBD2. The ends lost 3 bases at V and 10 bases at J; junction bases unmatched: 1. The CDR3 runs 12 residues. The germline gives CDR1 MNHEY, CDR2 SMNVEV (reference sequence). The CDR3 nucleotides read TGTGCCAGCAGTTTCCTAGCGGGAGAGCAGTTCTTC. It specifies CASSFLAGEQFF.

The DNA for the CDR3 is TGTGCCAGCAGCCAAGATGGACAGGGGGTTCGACTTGAAGCTTTCTTT. Its translation is CASSQDGQGVRLEAFF. The gene calls are TRBV4-2 and TRBJ1-1; 10 nucleotides align to TRBD1. The CDR3 runs to 16 residues. CDR1 and CDR2 from the germline V gene are LGHNA and YNFKEQ. With V trimmed by 0 bases and J by 7 bases, 8 bases remained unmatched.

This rearrangement joins TRBV12-3 or TRBV12-4 to TRBJ1-6; D is perhaps TRBD1 (5 bases). The V end was cut by 7 bases, the J end by 12 bases, with 16 bases between. This CDR3 is built from 13 residues. The CDR3 nucleotides are TGTGCCAGCACCACTAACCAGGGCCAACCCCTCCACTTT. Its translation is CASTTNQGQPLHF.

J is TRBJ2-1 and V is TRBV6-5, with a possible D match to TRBD2 (6 bases). The CDR3 is made up of 14 amino acids. Germline CDR1 reads MNHEY; CDR2 reads SVGAGI. Trimming stripped 10 bases from V and 5 bases from J, with 18 bases between. In nucleotides, the CDR3 is TGTGCCACCTCACTAGCTCCCCGTGACAATGAGCAGTTCTTC. Amino acids: CATSLAPRDNEQFF.